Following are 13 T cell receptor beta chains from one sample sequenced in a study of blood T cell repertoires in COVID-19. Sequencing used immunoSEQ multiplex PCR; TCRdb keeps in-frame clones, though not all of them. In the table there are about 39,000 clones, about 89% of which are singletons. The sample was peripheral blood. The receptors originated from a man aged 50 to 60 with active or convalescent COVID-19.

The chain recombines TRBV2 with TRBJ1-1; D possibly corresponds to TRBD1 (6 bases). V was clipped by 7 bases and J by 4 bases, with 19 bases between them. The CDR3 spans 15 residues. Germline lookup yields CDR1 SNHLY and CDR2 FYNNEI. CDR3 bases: TGTGCCAGCACCTCGGGGACAAGCCAGGGCACTGAAGCTTTCTTT. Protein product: CASTSGTSQGTEAFF.

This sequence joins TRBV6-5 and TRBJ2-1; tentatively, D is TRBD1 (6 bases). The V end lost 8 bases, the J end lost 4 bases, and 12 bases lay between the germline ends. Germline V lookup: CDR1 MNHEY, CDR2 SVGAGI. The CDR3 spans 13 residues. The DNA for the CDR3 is TGTGCCAGCTCCGCGGACAGTTACAATGAGCAGTTCTTC. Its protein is CASSADSYNEQFF.

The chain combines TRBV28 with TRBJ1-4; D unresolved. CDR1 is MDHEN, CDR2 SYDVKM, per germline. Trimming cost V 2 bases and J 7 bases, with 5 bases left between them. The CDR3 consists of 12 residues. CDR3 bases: TGTGCCAGCAGTTTAACGGGTGAAAAACTGTTTTTT. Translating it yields CASSLTGEKLFF.

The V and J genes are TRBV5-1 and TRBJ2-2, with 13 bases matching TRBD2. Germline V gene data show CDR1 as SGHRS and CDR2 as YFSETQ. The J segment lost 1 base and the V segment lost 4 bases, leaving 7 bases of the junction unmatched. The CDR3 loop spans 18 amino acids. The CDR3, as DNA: TGCGCCAGCAGCCAGGGACTAGCGGGAAGGAGGAACACCGGGGAGCTGTTTTTT. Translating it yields CASSQGLAGRRNTGELFF.

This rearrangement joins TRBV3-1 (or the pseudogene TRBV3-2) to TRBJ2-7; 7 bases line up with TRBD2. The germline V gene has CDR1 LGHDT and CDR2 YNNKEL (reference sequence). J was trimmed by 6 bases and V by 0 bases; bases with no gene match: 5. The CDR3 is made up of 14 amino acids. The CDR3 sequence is CASSQDPGLSEQYF. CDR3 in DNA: TGTGCCAGCAGCCAAGATCCGGGACTATCCGAGCAGTACTTC.

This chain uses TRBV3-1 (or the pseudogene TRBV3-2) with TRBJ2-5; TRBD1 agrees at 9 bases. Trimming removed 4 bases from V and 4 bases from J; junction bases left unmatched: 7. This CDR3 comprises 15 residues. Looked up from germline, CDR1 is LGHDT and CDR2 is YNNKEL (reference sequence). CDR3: CASSPGTGRGETQYF. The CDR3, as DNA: TGTGCCAGCAGCCCAGGGACAGGGAGGGGAGAGACCCAGTACTTC.

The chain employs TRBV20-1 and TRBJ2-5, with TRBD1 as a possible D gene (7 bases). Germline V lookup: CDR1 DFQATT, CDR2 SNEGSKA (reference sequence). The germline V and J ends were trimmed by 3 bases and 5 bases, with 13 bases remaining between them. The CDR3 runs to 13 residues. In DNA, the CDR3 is TGCAGTGCTAGTTCGACAGGGAGGGAGACCCAGTACTTC. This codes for CSASSTGRETQYF.

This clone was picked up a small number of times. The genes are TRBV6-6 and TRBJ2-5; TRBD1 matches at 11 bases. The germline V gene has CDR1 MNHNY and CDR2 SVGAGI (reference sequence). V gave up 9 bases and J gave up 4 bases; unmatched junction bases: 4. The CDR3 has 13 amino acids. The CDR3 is CASMGQGVETQYF. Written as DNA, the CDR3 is TGTGCCAGTATGGGACAGGGGGTAGAGACCCAGTACTTC.

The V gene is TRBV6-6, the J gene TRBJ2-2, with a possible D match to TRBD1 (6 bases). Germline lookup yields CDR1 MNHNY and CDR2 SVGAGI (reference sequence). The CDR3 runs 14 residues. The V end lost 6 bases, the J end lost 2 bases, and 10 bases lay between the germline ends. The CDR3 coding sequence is TGTGCCAGCAGCCAAGGGACAAACACCGGGGAGCTGTTTTTT. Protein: CASSQGTNTGELFF.

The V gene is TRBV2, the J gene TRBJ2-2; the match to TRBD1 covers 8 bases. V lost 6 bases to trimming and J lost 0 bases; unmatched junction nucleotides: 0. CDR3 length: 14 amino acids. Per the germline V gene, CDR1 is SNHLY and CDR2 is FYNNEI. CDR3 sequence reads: CASRGQANTGELFF. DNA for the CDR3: TGTGCCAGCAGGGGACAGGCGAACACCGGGGAGCTGTTTTTT.

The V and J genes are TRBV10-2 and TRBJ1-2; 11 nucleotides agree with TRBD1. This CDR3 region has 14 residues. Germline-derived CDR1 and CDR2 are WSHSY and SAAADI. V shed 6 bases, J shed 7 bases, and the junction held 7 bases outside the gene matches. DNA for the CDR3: TGCGCCAGCAGCCCCGGACAGGGGGCCGGTGGCTACACCTTC. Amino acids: CASSPGQGAGGYTF.

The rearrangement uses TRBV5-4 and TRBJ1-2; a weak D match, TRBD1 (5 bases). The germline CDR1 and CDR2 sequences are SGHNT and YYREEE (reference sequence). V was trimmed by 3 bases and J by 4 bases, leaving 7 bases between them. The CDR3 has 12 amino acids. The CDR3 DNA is TGTGCCAGCAGCTCGGACACCTATGGCTACACCTTC. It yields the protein CASSSDTYGYTF.

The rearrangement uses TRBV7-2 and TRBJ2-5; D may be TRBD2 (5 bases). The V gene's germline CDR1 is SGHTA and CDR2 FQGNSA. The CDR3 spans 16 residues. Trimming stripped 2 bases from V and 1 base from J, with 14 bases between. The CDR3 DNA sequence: TGTGCCAGCAGCTTATCAATCGGCGCGGGCCAAGAGACCCAGTACTTC. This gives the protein CASSLSIGAGQETQYF.